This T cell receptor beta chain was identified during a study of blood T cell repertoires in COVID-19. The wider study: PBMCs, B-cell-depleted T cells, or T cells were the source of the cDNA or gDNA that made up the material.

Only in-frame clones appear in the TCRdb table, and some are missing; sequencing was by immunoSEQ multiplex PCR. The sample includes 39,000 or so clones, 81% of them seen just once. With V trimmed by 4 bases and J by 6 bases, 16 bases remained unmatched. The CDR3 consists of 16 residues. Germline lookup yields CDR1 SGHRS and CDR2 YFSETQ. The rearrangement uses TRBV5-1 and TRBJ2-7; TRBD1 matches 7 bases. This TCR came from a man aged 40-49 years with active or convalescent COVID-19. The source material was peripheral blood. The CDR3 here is CASSLSGRGTAGEQYF. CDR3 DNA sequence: TGCGCCAGCAGCCTATCAGGGCGTGGGACAGCTGGCGAGCAGTACTTC.